This record looks at one T cell receptor beta chain sequence and its context. No antigen is known for it. This sample was included in a study of T-cell memory formation after mild COVID-19. Study as a whole: In these data, TCR clusters were largely donor specific. Whole-study results and caveats: Several responding clones turned up in pre-infection memory, indicating that cross-reactive memory may have taken part. From day 15 to 85, contracting clones were balanced between CD4 and CD8, whereas later expanders leaned toward CD4+.

Germline V CDR1 and CDR2: MNHEY, SVGAGI. CDR3 size: 14 residues. The ends were cut back, 6 bases at V and 3 bases at J, with 15 bases in the middle. TCRdb fed the 5' RACE reads into MiXCR, producing one record per CDR3 protein. The sample consists of 560,000 or so distinct CDR3 sequences, roughly a sixth of them appearing once. The TCR comes from an adult woman who had mild COVID-19 (a few samples of this study predate the infection). Cell type and time point are not known. Sequenced input: PBMCs or a T cell subset sorted from them (not recorded which). The genes are TRBV6-5 and TRBJ2-7; D gene uncertain. The CDR3 loop is CASSEGQVFYEQYF. As DNA, the CDR3 is TGTGCCAGCAGCGAAGGGCAGGTTTTCTACGAGCAGTACTTC.